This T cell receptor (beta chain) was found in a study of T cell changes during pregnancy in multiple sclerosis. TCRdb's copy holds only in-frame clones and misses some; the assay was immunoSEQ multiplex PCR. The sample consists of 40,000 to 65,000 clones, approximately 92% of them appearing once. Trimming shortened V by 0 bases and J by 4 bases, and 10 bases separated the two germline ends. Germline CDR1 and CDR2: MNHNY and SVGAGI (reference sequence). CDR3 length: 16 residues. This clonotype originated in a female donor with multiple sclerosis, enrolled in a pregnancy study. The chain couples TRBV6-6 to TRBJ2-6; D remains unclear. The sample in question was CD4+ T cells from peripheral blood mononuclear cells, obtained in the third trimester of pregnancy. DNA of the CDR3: TGTGCCAGCAGTTACTCCAGTGGGCAGGGGGCCAACGTCCTGACTTTC. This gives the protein CASSYSSGQGANVLTF.